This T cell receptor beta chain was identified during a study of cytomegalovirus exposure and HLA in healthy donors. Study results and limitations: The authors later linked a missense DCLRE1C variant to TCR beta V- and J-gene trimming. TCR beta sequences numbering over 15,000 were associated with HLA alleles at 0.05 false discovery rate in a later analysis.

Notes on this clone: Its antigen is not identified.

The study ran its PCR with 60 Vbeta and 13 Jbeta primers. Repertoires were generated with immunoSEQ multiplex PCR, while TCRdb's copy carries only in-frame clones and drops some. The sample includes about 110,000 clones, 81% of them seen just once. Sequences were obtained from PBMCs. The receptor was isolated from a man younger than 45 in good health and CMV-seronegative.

The CDR3 sequence is CASSEWAGYNEQFF. CDR3 DNA: TGTGCCAGCAGTGAATGGGCTGGCTACAATGAGCAGTTCTTC. This sequence joins TRBV6-1 and TRBJ2-1; D is uncertain. V was cut by 2 bases and J by 3 bases, with 8 bases left in between. The CDR3 covers 14 residues. The germline V gene has CDR1 MNHNS and CDR2 SASEGT.